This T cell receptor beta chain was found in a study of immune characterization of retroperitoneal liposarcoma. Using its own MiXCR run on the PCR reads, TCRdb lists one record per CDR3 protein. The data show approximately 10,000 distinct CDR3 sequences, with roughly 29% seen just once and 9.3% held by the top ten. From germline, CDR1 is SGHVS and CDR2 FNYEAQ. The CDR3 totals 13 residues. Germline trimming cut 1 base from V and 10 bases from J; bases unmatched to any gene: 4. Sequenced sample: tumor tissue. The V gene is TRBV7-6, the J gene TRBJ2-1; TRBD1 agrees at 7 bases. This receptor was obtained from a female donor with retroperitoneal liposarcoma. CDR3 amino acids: CASSLGQGMEQFF. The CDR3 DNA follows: TGTGCCAGCAGCTTAGGACAGGGTATGGAGCAGTTCTTC.